One and the same sample provided the 29 T cell receptor beta chains below, sequenced in a study of T-cell reconstitution after alpha-beta-depleted transplantation in children. This sample's TCRbeta library carried unique molecular identifier barcodes. TCRdb reprocessed the PCR reads via MiXCR and lists one record per CDR3 protein. Of under 300,000 distinct CDR3 sequences in the sample, around 10% were seen once. Material: peripheral blood, obtained 180 days after TCRalphabeta/CD19-depleted stem cell transplant. The receptors were sampled from a male patient between 2 and 10 years old who had a stem cell transplant for chronic granulomatous disease, so the T cells may come from the graft donor.

This clonotype was seen many times. This chain uses TRBV6-5 with TRBJ2-6; D gene unclear. V was cut by 2 bases and J by 2 bases, with 7 bases left in between. CDR1 MNHEY and CDR2 SVGAGI come from the germline V gene. The CDR3 contains 15 residues. The CDR3 DNA reads as TGTGCCAGCAGTTACAGCACAGCTGGGGCCAACGTCCTGACTTTC. Protein product: CASSYSTAGANVLTF.

This clonotype was counted many times. This chain links TRBV7-3 with TRBJ2-3; 9 nucleotides line up with TRBD2. Per germline, CDR1 SGHTA and CDR2 FQGTGA. V lost 5 bases, J lost 0 bases, and 6 bases stayed unmatched. The CDR3 spans 16 residues. In DNA form, the CDR3 reads TGTGCCAGCAGCGCCGGGCTAGCGGGGAGCACAGATACGCAGTATTTT. Its protein product is CASSAGLAGSTDTQYF.

This clonotype has a count of ten or more. The chain employs TRBV28 and TRBJ1-2; no firm D call. This CDR3 has 12 residues. Trimming cost V 7 bases and J 0 bases, with 6 bases left between them. Per the germline V gene, CDR1 is MDHEN and CDR2 is SYDVKM. CDR3 amino acids: CASTISNYGYTF. DNA for the CDR3: TGTGCCAGCACTATCTCTAACTATGGCTACACCTTC.

This clonotype was counted ten times or more. The V gene is TRBV12-3 or TRBV12-4, the J gene TRBJ2-3, with 8 bases fitting TRBD1. This CDR3 region has 16 residues. Unmatched junction bases numbered 8, after V lost 4 bases and J lost 2 bases. In DNA, the CDR3 is TGTGCCAGCAGTTCCCCGACAGGGGTGATCACAGATACGCAGTATTTT. This translates into CASSSPTGVITDTQYF.

This clonotype has ten or more counts. V gene TRBV12-3 or TRBV12-4 combines with J gene TRBJ2-4; D gene ambiguous. The CDR3 runs to 15 residues. Trimming stripped 1 base from V and 2 bases from J, with 9 bases between. CDR3 region: CASSLVPLPKNIQYF. For the CDR3, the DNA is TGTGCCAGCAGTTTAGTACCCCTACCCAAAAACATTCAGTACTTC.

There are many counts of this clonotype. The CDR3 loop is CASSLGSGTAPYEQYF. The CDR3 nucleotides read TGCGCCAGCAGCTTGGGTTCCGGGACAGCTCCCTACGAGCAGTACTTC. The chain is built from TRBV5-1 and TRBJ2-7, with 7 nucleotides matching TRBD1. The CDR3 sequence is 16 residues long. The V and J ends lost 0 bases and 2 bases, in that order; junction bases with no gene match: 8. The germline CDR1 and CDR2 sequences are SGHRS and YFSETQ.

Comments on this clonotype: A much larger clonotype is one base distant, so this may be a read error. J is TRBJ2-7 and V is TRBV20-1, with 9 bases lining up with TRBD2. Germline assignment: CDR1 DFQATT and CDR2 SNEGSKA (reference sequence). CDR3 length equals 15 residues. V was clipped by 7 bases and J by 0 bases; unmatched bases: 10. CDR3 amino acids: CSVNPASGVSYEQYF. The CDR3, as DNA: TGCAGTGTCAACCCCGCTAGCGGGGTCTCCTACGAGCAGTACTTC.

This clonotype has only a few counts. The chain links TRBV6-4 to TRBJ1-2, with D tentatively TRBD1 (5 bases). V was cut by 8 bases and J by 0 bases, with 37 bases left in between. The CDR3 is 22 residues long. Germline V gene sequence: CDR1 MRHNA, CDR2 SNTAGT. The CDR3 DNA sequence: TGTGCCAGCCCCAAAAACCCCTTTGTACCCAGGGAGGGACGTCCGGCTAACTATGGCTACACCTTC. Its protein is CASPKNPFVPREGRPANYGYTF.

This clonotype has a count of ten or more. J is TRBJ2-1 and V is TRBV11-1; 7 nucleotides match TRBD2. CDR3 length: 20 amino acids. Trimming removed 4 bases from V and 5 bases from J; junction bases left unmatched: 23. The germline V gene has CDR1 SGHAT and CDR2 FQDESV (reference sequence). The CDR3 coding sequence is TGTGCCAGCAGCTCGAATCGGCCTAATGCCGAACTAGCGAGGAACAATGAGCAGTTCTTC. It codes for CASSSNRPNAELARNNEQFF.

The sample holds many counts of this clonotype. The gene calls are TRBV6-1 and TRBJ2-1; 12 bases fit TRBD2. The CDR3 runs 15 residues. V dropped 7 bases and J dropped 8; count of bases not matched to a gene: 9. CDR1 is MNHNS and CDR2 is SASEGT in the germline V gene. CDR3 DNA sequence: TGTGCCAGCATCGCTAGCGGGGGGGCTAGTCATGAGCAGTTCTTC. Amino acids: CASIASGGASHEQFF.

Many counts were recorded for this clonotype. This sequence joins TRBV11-1 and TRBJ2-6; TRBD1 might be the D (5 bases). The CDR3 is 18 amino acids. Germline V gene sequence: CDR1 SGHAT, CDR2 FQDESV (reference sequence). V was shortened by 7 bases and J by 0 bases, with 19 bases between the two germline ends. The CDR3 bases are TGTGCCAGCACCTACTTAATGGGGCCCCTCTCTGGGGCCAACGTCCTGACTTTC. Translated: CASTYLMGPLSGANVLTF. Full variable domain (rest looked up from reference TRBV11-1 and TRBJ2-6): EAEVAQSPRYKITEKSQAVAFWCDPISGHATLYWYRQILGQGPELLVQFQDESVVDDSQLPKDRFSAERLKGVDSTLKIQPAELGDSAMYLCASTYLMGPLSGANVLTFGAGSRLTVL.

This clonotype was picked up many times. The CDR3 reads CASTSGLAAYNEQFF. The CDR3 DNA reads as TGTGCCAGCACTTCGGGACTAGCCGCCTACAATGAGCAGTTCTTC. The rearrangement joins TRBV12-3 or TRBV12-4 to TRBJ2-1, with 9 positions matching TRBD2. V dropped 7 bases and J dropped 2; count of bases not matched to a gene: 6. The CDR3 runs 15 residues.

This clonotype appeared many times. The J gene is TRBJ2-7, the V gene TRBV2; TRBD2 matches 8 bases. There are 13 residues in the CDR3. The V and J ends lost 8 bases and 4 bases, in that order; junction bases with no gene match: 7. The germline CDR1 and CDR2 sequences are SNHLY and FYNNEI. CDR3 bases: TGTGCCAGCCAGGAGCGGGAGACTTACGAGCAGTACTTC. Residues: CASQERETYEQYF.

This clonotype came up many times. The CDR3: CASSLDQRLGSEQFF. In DNA, the CDR3 is TGTGCCAGCAGCTTAGACCAGCGGTTGGGGTCTGAGCAGTTCTTC. This sequence joins TRBV11-2 and TRBJ2-1; tentatively, D is TRBD2 (5 bases). Germline CDR1 reads SGHAT; CDR2 reads FQNNGV. The ends were cut back, 0 bases at V and 9 bases at J, with 15 bases in the middle. This CDR3 is 15 amino acids long.

This clonotype was picked up many times. J is TRBJ2-7 and V is TRBV28, with 8 bases that match TRBD1. CDR1 and CDR2 (germline): MDHEN, SYDVKM. Trimming took 8 bases from V and 5 from J; bases not matched to a gene: 5. The CDR3 runs 12 residues. CDR3 loop: CASQQGGDEQYF. The DNA for the CDR3 is TGTGCCAGCCAACAGGGGGGCGACGAGCAGTACTTC. The full variable domain, in which reference TRBV28 and TRBJ2-7 provide the parts outside the CDR3, is DVKVTQSSRYLVKRTGEKVFLECVQDMDHENMFWYRQDPGLGLRLIYFSYDVKMKEKGDIPEGYSVSREKKERFSLILESASTNQTSMYLCASQQGGDEQYFGPGTRLTVT.

This clonotype was counted only a few times. The chain carries TRBV2 and TRBJ2-2, with 12 positions matching TRBD1. The V and J ends lost 6 bases and 7 bases, in that order; junction bases with no gene match: 6. The CDR3 contains 15 residues. From germline, CDR1 is SNHLY and CDR2 FYNNEI. CDR3 amino acids: CASRGTGGQVGELFF. CDR3 nucleotide sequence: TGTGCCAGCAGAGGGACAGGGGGCCAAGTCGGGGAGCTGTTTTTT. Full variable domain (outside the CDR3, taken from reference TRBV2 and TRBJ2-2): EPEVTQTPSHQVTQMGQEVILRCVPISNHLYFYWYRQILGQKVEFLVSFYNNEISEKSEIFDDQFSVERPDGSNFTLKIRSTKLEDSAMYFCASRGTGGQVGELFFGEGSRLTVL.

As regards this clonotype: Given a much more abundant clone one base away, this may be a read error. V and J are TRBV7-8 and TRBJ2-7, with D possibly called TRBD1 or TRBD2 (5 bases each). The CDR3 contains 20 residues. Germline assignment: CDR1 SGHVS and CDR2 FQNEAQ. The CDR3 DNA reads as TGTGCCAGCAGCTTAGTGGGCTGGGTCTCCGGGGCTAGCAGCTCCTACGAGCATTACTTC. Translated, it gives CASSLVGWVSGASSSYEHYF.

This clonotype was detected many times. The chain uses TRBV5-6 and TRBJ2-1, with D perhaps matching TRBD1 or TRBD2 (5 bases each). Trimming stripped 1 base from V and 5 bases from J, with 16 bases between. In germline, CDR1 is SGHDT, CDR2 YYEEEE. The CDR3 runs to 16 residues. Written as DNA, the CDR3 is TGTGCCAGCAGCTTGACGGGGCTCGGACTCAACAATGAGCAGTTCTTC. It is translated as CASSLTGLGLNNEQFF. Full variable domain (outside the CDR3, taken from reference TRBV5-6 and TRBJ2-1): DAGVTQSPTHLIKTRGQQVTLRCSPKSGHDTVSWYQQALGQGPQFIFQYYEEEERQRGNFPDRFSGHQFPNYSSELNVNALLLGDSALYLCASSLTGLGLNNEQFFGPGTRLTVL.

This chain uses TRBV7-8 with TRBJ2-1; 13 nucleotides match TRBD2. Per the germline V gene, CDR1 is SGHVS and CDR2 is FQNEAQ. This CDR3 comprises 20 residues. Unmatched junction bases numbered 15, after V lost 2 bases and J lost 5 bases. CDR3 residues: CASSLNIPSTLAGGHNEQFF. The CDR3 nucleotides are TGTGCCAGCAGCTTAAATATTCCATCCACACTAGCGGGAGGGCACAATGAGCAGTTCTTC.

The sample holds many counts of this clonotype. The chain carries TRBV5-1 and TRBJ2-5, with TRBD1 identical over 9 bases. The CDR3 length is 17 residues. Germline CDR1 and CDR2: SGHRS and YFSETQ. V lost 3 bases and J lost 4; bases outside the gene matches: 13. The DNA for the CDR3 is TGCGCCAGCAGCTCCTCCTCCGGGACAGGGAAGGGAGAGACCCAGTACTTC. This sequence encodes CASSSSSGTGKGETQYF.

This clonotype was seen many times. The chain employs TRBV7-9 and TRBJ1-2; perhaps TRBD1 as D (5 bases). The ends were cut back, 5 bases at V and 2 bases at J, with 15 bases in the middle. The CDR3 totals 15 residues. The germline gives CDR1 SEHNR, CDR2 FQNEAQ (reference sequence). CDR3 DNA sequence: TGTGCCAGCAGCAGTAGTCAGACAGCGAACTATGGCTACACCTTC. Translating it yields CASSSSQTANYGYTF.

This clonotype was seen repeatedly, ten times or more. The chain carries TRBV20-1 and TRBJ2-1; 9 bases are shared with TRBD2. J gave up 0 bases and V 2 bases, and 11 bases lay outside the gene matches. Germline V CDR1 and CDR2: DFQATT, SNEGSKA (reference sequence). The CDR3 covers 18 residues. This chain's CDR3 is CSARSPLAGKSSYNEQFF. CDR3 DNA: TGCAGTGCTAGATCCCCGCTAGCGGGAAAGAGCTCCTACAATGAGCAGTTCTTC.

Many counts were recorded for this clonotype. The V call is TRBV5-1, the J call TRBJ2-4, with D possibly being TRBD2 (5 bases). The V end was cut by 0 bases, the J end by 4 bases, with 17 bases between. The CDR3 has 17 residues. Germline V gene data show CDR1 as SGHRS and CDR2 as YFSETQ. CDR3 residues: CASSLVYGSPLKNIQYF. The CDR3 DNA follows: TGCGCCAGCAGCTTGGTATATGGGAGCCCCCTTAAAAACATTCAGTACTTC. The full variable domain, rest sourced from reference TRBV5-1 and TRBJ2-4, is KAGVTQTPRYLIKTRGQQVTLSCSPISGHRSVSWYQQTPGQGLQFLFEYFSETQRNKGNFPGRFSGRQFSNSRSEMNVSTLELGDSALYLCASSLVYGSPLKNIQYFGAGTRLSVL.

As concerns this clonotype: One base away lies a much larger clone, so this may be a sequencing read error. The chain recombines TRBV3-1 with TRBJ2-1, with a tentative D call TRBD2 (6 bases). CDR1 is LGHDT and CDR2 is YNNKEL in the germline V gene (reference sequence). The V gene lost 0 bases and the J gene lost 2 bases, with 11 bases spanning the gap. This CDR3 has 16 residues. The CDR3 DNA reads as TGTGCCAGCAGCCAAGATCCGAGGAGGGCCTACAATGAGCAGTTCTTC. This gives the protein CASSQDPRRAYNEQFF.

This clonotype was found a few times. V usage is TRBV20-1 and J usage is TRBJ2-2, with D perhaps TRBD1 (6 bases). The V end was cut by 2 bases, the J end by 3 bases, with 10 bases between. Germline assignment: CDR1 DFQATT and CDR2 SNEGSKA (reference sequence). The CDR3 has 14 residues. CDR3 nucleotide sequence: TGCAGTGCTAGAACAGGGTGGGACACCGGGGAGCTGTTTTTT. Residues: CSARTGWDTGELFF.

Many counts were recorded for this clonotype. This rearrangement joins TRBV28 to TRBJ2-5; D possibly uses TRBD1 or TRBD2 (5 bases each). The CDR3 extends over 15 amino acids. The germline V and J ends were trimmed by 3 bases and 5 bases, with 16 bases remaining between them. Germline CDR1 and CDR2: MDHEN and SYDVKM. CDR3 region: CASSFLEGWRETQYF. In DNA, the CDR3 is TGTGCCAGCAGTTTTTTAGAGGGGTGGAGGGAGACCCAGTACTTC.

This clonotype was detected ten times or more. This chain uses TRBV30 with TRBJ2-6; the match to TRBD2 covers 7 bases. With 6 bases clipped from V and 0 bases from J, the junction kept 2 bases outside the gene matches. Per the germline V gene, CDR1 is GTSNPN and CDR2 is SVGIG (reference sequence). This CDR3 has 14 residues. This chain's CDR3 is CACSSGSGANVLTF. In nucleotides, the CDR3 is TGTGCCTGCTCTAGCGGCTCTGGGGCCAACGTCCTGACTTTC.

This clonotype was observed many times. The chain couples TRBV20-1 to TRBJ1-1; D call uncertain. The CDR3 spans 11 residues. The germline gives CDR1 DFQATT, CDR2 SNEGSKA (reference sequence). V was cut by 3 bases and J by 4 bases, with 6 bases left in between. This CDR3 is CSASGRTEAFF. For the CDR3, the DNA is TGCAGTGCTAGCGGACGCACTGAAGCTTTCTTT.

This clonotype was observed many times. V is TRBV7-6 and J is TRBJ2-7; a weak D match, TRBD2 (6 bases). Per the germline V gene, CDR1 is SGHVS and CDR2 is FNYEAQ. Trimming removed 0 bases from V and 5 bases from J, with 11 bases in between. CDR3 length equals 14 residues. The CDR3 coding sequence is TGTGCCAGCAGCTTAGCGGGCGGGGTCCACGAGCAGTACTTC. This translates into CASSLAGGVHEQYF.